The 26 T cell receptor beta chains below all came from one sample that was sequenced in a study of neurological immune-mediated disorders. TCRdb independently ran MiXCR on the 5' RACE reads; one entry per CDR3 protein. The sample has around 67,000 distinct CDR3 sequences, 4% to 6% seen once. The sample consisted of PBMCs. These receptors all stem from a man aged 18 to 29 with multiple sclerosis.

This clonotype was found many times. V gene TRBV5-5 combines with J gene TRBJ2-5; 7 nucleotides agree with TRBD2. Germline V lookup: CDR1 SGHKS, CDR2 YYEKEE (reference sequence). V lost 4 bases, J lost 5 bases, and 5 bases stayed unmatched. CDR3 size: 13 residues. The CDR3 loop reads CASSPTSRETQYF. The CDR3 nucleotides are TGTGCCAGCAGCCCGACTAGCCGGGAGACCCAGTACTTC.

The table lists this clonotype with a few counts. The chain uses TRBV9 and TRBJ2-7; the match to TRBD2 covers 10 bases. This CDR3 spans 15 amino acids. Looked up from germline, CDR1 is SGDLS and CDR2 is YYNGEE. V lost 5 bases, J lost 7 bases, and 12 bases stayed unmatched. This chain's CDR3 is CASSSSGRPGKEQYF. The CDR3 DNA reads as TGTGCCAGCAGTAGTAGCGGGAGGCCAGGGAAAGAGCAGTACTTC.

This clonotype has ten or more counts. This chain connects TRBV7-6 to TRBJ2-3, with 9 bases matching TRBD1. V trimming: 5 bases; J trimming: 3 bases; junction bases outside the gene matches: 12. CDR3 length equals 17 residues. CDR1 SGHVS and CDR2 FNYEAQ come from the germline V gene. The CDR3 DNA reads as TGTGCCAGCAGCGTCCCGCTCCGGGACAGGGATACAGATACGCAGTATTTT. The encoded protein is CASSVPLRDRDTDTQYF.

This clonotype showed up many times. Here the CDR3 reads CASSLDRGHTGELFF. Here the CDR3 DNA reads TGCGCCAGCAGCTTGGACAGGGGCCACACCGGGGAGCTGTTTTTT. This chain connects TRBV5-1 to TRBJ2-2, with 7 bases aligning to TRBD1. Germline trimming cut 0 bases from V and 3 bases from J; bases unmatched to any gene: 2. Germline CDR1 SGHRS, CDR2 YFSETQ. This CDR3 has 15 residues. Full variable domain (rest looked up from reference TRBV5-1 and TRBJ2-2): KAGVTQTPRYLIKTRGQQVTLSCSPISGHRSVSWYQQTPGQGLQFLFEYFSETQRNKGNFPGRFSGRQFSNSRSEMNVSTLELGDSALYLCASSLDRGHTGELFFGEGSRLTVL.

This clonotype was seen ten or more times. The chain links TRBV29-1 to TRBJ1-2; D is unclear. Trimming took off 6 bases at V and 0 bases at J, with 20 bases between the two ends. Germline CDR1 reads SQVTM; CDR2 reads ANQGSEA. This CDR3 contains 16 residues. CDR3 loop: CSVPIINSNPNYGYTF. The CDR3 DNA follows: TGCAGCGTCCCGATTATAAACAGCAATCCTAACTATGGCTACACCTTC.

This clonotype was found many times. This chain links TRBV28 with TRBJ1-1; D is unclear. V lost 5 bases and J 1 base, leaving 8 bases between the germline ends. The CDR3 loop spans 13 amino acids. CDR1 is MDHEN and CDR2 is SYDVKM in the germline V gene. CDR3 sequence (DNA): TGTGCCAGCAGTCCTCGGGAGAACACTGAAGCTTTCTTT. As protein: CASSPRENTEAFF.

This clonotype came up many times. V usage is TRBV29-1 and J usage is TRBJ1-1; D is ambiguous. The germline V and J ends were trimmed by 5 bases and 3 bases, with 10 bases remaining between them. The CDR3 has 12 residues. Per the germline V gene, CDR1 is SQVTM and CDR2 is ANQGSEA. For the CDR3, the DNA is TGCAGCGTTCAGGATGGGTACACTGAAGCTTTCTTT. It codes for CSVQDGYTEAFF.

Note on this clonotype: This may come from a read error, since a much larger clone is one base off. The CDR3 DNA sequence: TGTGCCAGCAGTTTAACAACCGCCGAGCAGTACTTC. Encoded protein: CASSLTTAEQYF. The rearrangement uses TRBV11-1 and TRBJ2-7; D not resolved. The ends were cut back, 6 bases at V and 6 bases at J, with 12 bases in the middle. The CDR3 covers 12 residues. Germline-derived CDR1 and CDR2 are SGHAT and FQDESV (reference sequence). Full variable domain (remainder filled in from reference TRBV11-1 and TRBJ2-7): EAEVAQSPRYKITEKSQAVAFWCDPISGHATLYWYRQILGQGPELLVQFQDESVVDDSQLPKDRFSAERLKGVDSTLKIQPAELGDSAMYLCASSLTTAEQYFGPGTRLTVT.

There are many counts of this clonotype. The chain is built from TRBV30 and TRBJ1-1; D possibly corresponds to TRBD1 (5 bases). With 0 bases removed from V and 2 bases from J, the gap between germline ends came to 10 bases. The CDR3 spans 14 residues. Germline assignment: CDR1 GTSNPN and CDR2 SVGIG (reference sequence). The chain's CDR3 is CAWSVSRANTEAFF. The CDR3 DNA follows: TGTGCCTGGAGTGTATCCAGGGCTAACACTGAAGCTTTCTTT.

In this sample, this clonotype turned up many times. This chain connects TRBV9 to TRBJ1-2; no clear D gene. The CDR3 sequence is 13 residues long. The V and J ends lost 0 bases and 2 bases respectively, with 5 bases between them. The germline CDR1 and CDR2 sequences are SGDLS and YYNGEE. The CDR3 nucleotides read TGTGCCAGCAGCGTAGCCCCCAACTATGGCTACACCTTC. This gives the protein CASSVAPNYGYTF.

This clonotype has a count of ten or more. The V gene is TRBV5-1, the J gene TRBJ2-1; D not resolved. The CDR3 is 15 residues long. CDR1 and CDR2 (germline): SGHRS, YFSETQ. V was cut by 4 bases and J by 1 base, with 12 bases left in between. In DNA form, the CDR3 reads TGCGCCAGCAGCCCCAGCCCAGTATCCTACAATGAGCAGTTCTTC. Its translation: CASSPSPVSYNEQFF.

This clonotype was recorded at least ten times. CDR3 amino acids: CASSLVPDTGANVLTF. The CDR3 nucleotides are TGTGCCAGCTCACTCGTTCCAGATACTGGGGCCAACGTCCTGACTTTC. The chain combines TRBV18 with TRBJ2-6; D is ambiguous. With 4 bases removed from V and 2 bases from J, the gap between germline ends came to 12 bases. Per germline, CDR1 KGHSH and CDR2 LQKENI. The CDR3 has 16 amino acids. Variable domain in full (rest from reference TRBV18 and TRBJ2-6): NAGVMQNPRHLVRRRGQEARLRCSPMKGHSHVYWYRQLPEEGLKFMVYLQKENIIDESGMPKERFSAEFPKEGPSILRIQQVVRGDSAAYFCASSLVPDTGANVLTFGAGSRLTVL.

This clonotype was observed a few times. The CDR3 here is CASSLSEGTEAFF. The CDR3 nucleotides are TGTGCCAGTAGTTTAAGTGAAGGCACTGAAGCTTTCTTT. V usage is TRBV19 and J usage is TRBJ1-1; D is ambiguous. The CDR3 contains 13 residues. Trimming removed 5 bases from V and 4 bases from J, with 11 bases in between. Germline assignment: CDR1 LNHDA and CDR2 SQIVND (reference sequence).

The table lists this clonotype with many counts. The gene calls are TRBV20-1 and TRBJ2-5, with D perhaps given as TRBD1 or TRBD2 (5 bases each). Between the trimmed V and J ends, which lost 6 bases and 2 bases, there was a span of 16 bases. Germline CDR1 DFQATT, CDR2 SNEGSKA (reference sequence). The CDR3 has 14 amino acids. CDR3 nucleotides: TGCAGTGCCTCGACAAGGGGACGACAAGAGACCCAGTACTTC. This sequence encodes CSASTRGRQETQYF.

This clonotype appeared many times. The rearrangement links TRBV5-1 to TRBJ2-1; TRBD2 agrees at 8 bases. Germline-derived CDR1 and CDR2 are SGHRS and YFSETQ. J gave up 10 bases and V 2 bases, and 11 bases lay outside the gene matches. This CDR3 contains 15 residues. As DNA, the CDR3 is TGCGCCAGCAGCTTATGGCCAGCGGGAGAGCAGGAGCAGTTCTTC. This codes for CASSLWPAGEQEQFF.

This clonotype was picked up many times. The rearrangement uses TRBV7-9 and TRBJ1-2, with D uncertain. CDR1 SEHNR and CDR2 FQNEAQ come from the germline V gene (reference sequence). Trimming took off 7 bases at V and 0 bases at J, with 15 bases between the two ends. CDR3 length: 15 amino acids. The CDR3, as DNA: TGTGCCAGCACCTCATGGGCAGCAGCTAACTATGGCTACACCTTC. Protein product: CASTSWAAANYGYTF.

Ten or more counts support this clonotype. The rearrangement joins TRBV19 to TRBJ2-7; tentatively, D is TRBD1 or TRBD2 (5 bases each). V was trimmed by 6 bases and J by 0 bases, leaving 12 bases between them. Germline loops: CDR1 LNHDA, CDR2 SQIVND (reference sequence). CDR3 length equals 14 residues. CDR3 amino acids: CASRRDGASYEQYF. CDR3 nucleotide sequence: TGTGCCAGTAGACGGGACGGAGCCTCCTACGAGCAGTACTTC.

This clonotype was seen a handful of times. Since a much larger clone is just one base distant, this may be a read error. V gene TRBV27 combines with J gene TRBJ1-4; D is unresolved. The CDR3 sequence is 13 residues long. Germline V gene sequence: CDR1 MNHEY, CDR2 SMNVEV (reference sequence). The CDR3 region is CASSLKPNDKLFF. The CDR3 DNA follows: TGTGCCAGCAGTTTAAAGCCTAATGACAAACTGTTTTTT.

Ten or more counts support this clonotype. The rearrangement uses TRBV19 and TRBJ2-3, with D possibly TRBD2 on 6 matching bases. CDR1 is LNHDA, CDR2 SQIVND, per germline (reference sequence). The ends were cut back, 7 bases at V and 4 bases at J, with 21 bases in the middle. CDR3 length: 16 amino acids. The CDR3 DNA follows: TGTGCCAGTAATGGGGGACTGGCTAGCGCCGCAGATACGCAGTATTTT. This encodes CASNGGLASAADTQYF.

A note on this clonotype: A junction end diverges from the germline sequence, so it may reflect a read error. The rearrangement uses TRBV4-3 and TRBJ1-3; D ambiguous. The CDR3 sequence is 13 residues long. Germline V lookup: CDR1 LGHNA, CDR2 YSLEER. The CDR3, as DNA: TGCGCCAGCAGCCAAGGCTCTGGAAAAACCATATATTTT. Protein sequence: CASSQGSGKTIYF.

This clonotype was picked up a small number of times. Mismatch with germline at one junction end may stem from a read error. V usage is TRBV12-3 or TRBV12-4 and J usage is TRBJ2-4; TRBD1 matches at 8 bases. The CDR3 contains 17 residues. CDR3 DNA sequence: TGTGCCAGCGGCCGTGGGGCAGGGGGCGAGGCCAAAAAAATTCAGTACTTC. Its translation is CASGRGAGGEAKKIQYF.

The sample holds many counts of this clonotype. The rearrangement joins TRBV2 to TRBJ1-5, with D possibly matching TRBD1 (6 bases). CDR1 and CDR2 from the germline V gene are SNHLY and FYNNEI. Trimming shortened V by 5 bases and J by 6 bases, and 14 bases separated the two germline ends. This CDR3 is 14 amino acids long. The CDR3 nucleotides are TGTGCCAGCAGTCCCGACAGGAATGGTCAGCCCCAGCATTTT. It specifies CASSPDRNGQPQHF.

This clonotype came up many times. The V call is TRBV11-2, the J call TRBJ2-7, with D uncertain. CDR1 is SGHAT, CDR2 FQNNGV, per germline. This CDR3 contains 14 residues. Deletions cut 0 bases from V and 4 bases from J, with 10 bases between. The CDR3 loop is CASSLEGAFYEQYF. The CDR3 DNA sequence: TGTGCCAGCAGCTTAGAAGGCGCCTTTTACGAGCAGTACTTC. The variable domain in full, completed from reference TRBV11-2 and TRBJ2-7, reads EAGVAQSPRYKIIEKRQSVAFWCNPISGHATLYWYQQILGQGPKLLIQFQNNGVVDDSQLPKDRFSAERLKGVDSTLKIQPAKLEDSAVYLCASSLEGAFYEQYFGPGTRLTVT.

This clonotype was found many times. The rearrangement joins TRBV5-1 to TRBJ2-5, with 7 positions matching TRBD1. In germline, CDR1 is SGHRS, CDR2 YFSETQ. With 4 bases clipped from V and 2 bases from J, the junction kept 8 bases outside the gene matches. There are 15 residues in the CDR3. The CDR3 DNA sequence: TGCGCCAGCAGCGGATACACAGGGGTACAAGAGACCCAGTACTTC. Translation: CASSGYTGVQETQYF.

This clonotype was found many times. The V and J genes are TRBV12-3 or TRBV12-4 and TRBJ2-7, with 9 positions matching TRBD1. This CDR3 is built from 18 residues. The J segment lost 1 base and the V segment lost 3 bases, leaving 13 bases of the junction unmatched. This chain's CDR3 is CASSFGTGQGIFSYEQYF. The CDR3 DNA is TGTGCCAGCAGTTTTGGAACTGGACAGGGGATATTTTCCTACGAGCAGTACTTC.

In this sample, this clonotype turned up a few times. The chain couples TRBV6-6 to TRBJ1-5, with 7 bases lining up with TRBD1. After removal of 4 bases from V and 4 bases from J, the junction contained 4 bases not matched to a gene. The germline CDR1 and CDR2 sequences are MNHNY and SVGAGI (reference sequence). The CDR3 contains 14 residues. In DNA, the CDR3 is TGTGCCAGCAGTTCCAGGGGGGGGAATCAGCCCCAGCATTTT. Translating it yields CASSSRGGNQPQHF.